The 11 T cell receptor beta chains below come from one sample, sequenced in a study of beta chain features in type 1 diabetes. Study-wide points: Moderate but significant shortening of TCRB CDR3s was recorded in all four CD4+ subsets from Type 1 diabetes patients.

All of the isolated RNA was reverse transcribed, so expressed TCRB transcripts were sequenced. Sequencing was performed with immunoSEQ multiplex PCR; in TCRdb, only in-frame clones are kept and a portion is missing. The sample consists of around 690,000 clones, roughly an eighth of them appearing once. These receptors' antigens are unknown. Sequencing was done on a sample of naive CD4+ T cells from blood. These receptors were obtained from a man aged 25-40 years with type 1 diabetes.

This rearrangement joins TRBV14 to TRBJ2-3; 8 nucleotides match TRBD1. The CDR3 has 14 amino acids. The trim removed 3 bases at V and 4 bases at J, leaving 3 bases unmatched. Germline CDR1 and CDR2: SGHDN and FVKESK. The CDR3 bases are TGTGCCAGCAGCCACGAGGGACAGGCAGATACGCAGTATTTT. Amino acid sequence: CASSHEGQADTQYF.

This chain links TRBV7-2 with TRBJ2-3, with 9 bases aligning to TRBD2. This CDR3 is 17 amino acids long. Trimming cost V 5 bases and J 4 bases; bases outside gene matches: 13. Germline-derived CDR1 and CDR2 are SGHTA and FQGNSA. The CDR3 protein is CASSRTRGGARSDTQYF. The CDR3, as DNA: TGTGCCAGCAGCCGAACCCGCGGGGGGGCTAGATCAGATACGCAGTATTTT.

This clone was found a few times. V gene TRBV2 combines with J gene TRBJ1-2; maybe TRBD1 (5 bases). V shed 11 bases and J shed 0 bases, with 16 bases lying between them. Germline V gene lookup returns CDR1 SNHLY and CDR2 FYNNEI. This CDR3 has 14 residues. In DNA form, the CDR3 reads TGTGCCGGACCCAGGGCATCAACTAACTATGGCTACACCTTC. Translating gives CAGPRASTNYGYTF.

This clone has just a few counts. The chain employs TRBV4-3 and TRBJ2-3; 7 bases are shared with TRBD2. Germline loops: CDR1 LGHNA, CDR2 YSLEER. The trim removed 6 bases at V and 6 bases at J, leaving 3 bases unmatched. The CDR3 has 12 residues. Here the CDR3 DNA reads TGCGCCAGCAGGGCCGGGGGGGATACGCAGTATTTT. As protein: CASRAGGDTQYF.

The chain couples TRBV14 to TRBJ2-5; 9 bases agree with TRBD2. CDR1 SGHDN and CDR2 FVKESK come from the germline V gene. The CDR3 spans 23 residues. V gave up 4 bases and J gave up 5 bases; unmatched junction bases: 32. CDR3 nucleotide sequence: TGTGCCAGCAGCCCCAGCGGGGGGATTCAATGGAGACCCAAGGGGGATTCAATGGAGACCCAGTACTTC. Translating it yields CASSPSGGIQWRPKGDSMETQYF.

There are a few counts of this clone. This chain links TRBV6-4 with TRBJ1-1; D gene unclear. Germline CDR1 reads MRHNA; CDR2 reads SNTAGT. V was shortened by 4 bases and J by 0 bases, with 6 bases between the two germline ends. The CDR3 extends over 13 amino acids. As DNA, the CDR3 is TGTGCCAGCAGTGCCGGGGTGAACACTGAAGCTTTCTTT. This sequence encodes CASSAGVNTEAFF.

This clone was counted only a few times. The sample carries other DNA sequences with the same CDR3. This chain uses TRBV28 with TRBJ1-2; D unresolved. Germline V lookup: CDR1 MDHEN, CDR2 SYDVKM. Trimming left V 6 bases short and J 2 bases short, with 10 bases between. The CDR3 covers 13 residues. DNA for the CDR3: TGTGCCAGCAGCCTCGACACGAACTATGGCTACACCTTC. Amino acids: CASSLDTNYGYTF.

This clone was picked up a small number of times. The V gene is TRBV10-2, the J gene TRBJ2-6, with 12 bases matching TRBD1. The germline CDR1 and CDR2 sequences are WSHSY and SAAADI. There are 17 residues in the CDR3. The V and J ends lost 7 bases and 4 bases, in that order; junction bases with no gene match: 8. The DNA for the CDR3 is TGCGCCAGCACCCCGGGACAGGGGGCGCCGGGGGCCAACGTCCTGACTTTC. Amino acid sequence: CASTPGQGAPGANVLTF.

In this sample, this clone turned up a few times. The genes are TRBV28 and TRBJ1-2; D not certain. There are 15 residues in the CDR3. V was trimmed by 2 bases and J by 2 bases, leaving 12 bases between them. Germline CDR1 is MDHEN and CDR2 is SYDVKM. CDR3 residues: CASSLTAGANYGYTF. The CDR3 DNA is TGTGCCAGCAGTTTAACGGCGGGAGCCAACTATGGCTACACCTTC.

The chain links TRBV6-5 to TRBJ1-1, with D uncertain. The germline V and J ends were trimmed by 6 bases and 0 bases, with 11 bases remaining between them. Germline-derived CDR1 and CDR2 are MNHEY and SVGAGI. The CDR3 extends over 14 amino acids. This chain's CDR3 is CASRLITMNTEAFF. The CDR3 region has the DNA TGTGCCAGCAGGCTAATTACCATGAACACTGAAGCTTTCTTT.

The CDR3 loop reads CASSQATGGGPGNTIYF. The CDR3 DNA follows: TGTGCCAGCAGCCAGGCCACGGGAGGTGGACCTGGAAACACCATATATTTT. This chain uses TRBV9 with TRBJ1-3; D ambiguous. Between the trimmed V and J ends, which lost 4 bases and 2 bases, there was a span of 19 bases. Germline V gives CDR1 SGDLS, CDR2 YYNGEE. CDR3 length: 17 amino acids.